The 18 T cell receptor beta chains below were found in one sample sequenced in a study of blood T cells in healthy people across ages. A second PCR, run for roughly 7 to 11 cycles, used a sample-barcoded 5' primer plus a J-beta primer mix. MiXCR, applied by TCRdb to the 5' RACE reads, yields one record per CDR3 protein. The profile shows more than 700,000 distinct CDR3 sequences, 50% to 65% of them singletons. The sequenced material came from blood. The source is an elderly man in good health.

V usage is TRBV20-1 and J usage is TRBJ2-1; 7 nucleotides line up with TRBD2. V shed 5 bases and J 13 bases; nucleotides not matched to a gene: 23. Germline CDR1 DFQATT, CDR2 SNEGSKA (reference sequence). The CDR3 extends over 16 amino acids. Written as DNA, the CDR3 is TGCAGTGCTTCCCCTCTAGCGGCAAGCTCCTACAATGTACAGTTCTTC. Protein product: CSASPLAASSYNVQFF.

This clonotype was detected once. V and J are TRBV7-2 and TRBJ1-5; D gene uncertain. V was shortened by 1 base and J by 2 bases, with 3 bases between the two germline ends. The V gene's germline CDR1 is SGHTA and CDR2 FQGNSA. The CDR3 loop spans 13 amino acids. CDR3 sequence: CASSLDRNQPQHF. CDR3 nucleotides: TGTGCCAGCAGCTTAGACCGCAATCAGCCCCAGCATTTT.

The chain is built from TRBV10-3 and TRBJ2-3; 7 nucleotides line up with TRBD2. Germline V gene sequence: CDR1 ENHRY, CDR2 SYGVKD. The ends lost 4 bases at V and 0 bases at J; junction bases unmatched: 7. The length of the CDR3 is 16 residues. The chain's CDR3 is CAISGGASGSTDTQYF. CDR3 DNA sequence: TGTGCCATCAGTGGCGGGGCTAGCGGTAGCACAGATACGCAGTATTTT.

V usage is TRBV7-9 and J usage is TRBJ2-7; 12 bases agree with TRBD2. The CDR3 has 17 residues. V trimming: 2 bases; J trimming: 5 bases; junction bases outside the gene matches: 10. Germline CDR1 SEHNR, CDR2 FQNEAQ (reference sequence). The CDR3 loop is CASSLNLAGGLFDEQYF. CDR3 coding DNA: TGTGCCAGCAGCTTAAACCTAGCGGGAGGGCTCTTCGACGAGCAGTACTTC.

This clonotype was detected a few times. V usage is TRBV20-1 and J usage is TRBJ1-2; 7 bases are shared with TRBD1. CDR3 length equals 16 residues. Germline values: CDR1 DFQATT, CDR2 SNEGSKA (reference sequence). Losses at the gene ends were 0 bases for V and 4 bases for J; bases not matched to a gene: 11. The DNA of the CDR3 is TGCAGTGCTAGAGATAGGATCGGAGGGGGCACCTATGGCTACACCTTC. Its translation is CSARDRIGGGTYGYTF.

CDR3 sequence (DNA): TGCAGTGCTAGAAATCCCCTCGTCCCCAATGAGCAGTTCTTC. This sequence encodes CSARNPLVPNEQFF. The gene calls are TRBV20-1 and TRBJ2-1; no clear D gene. This CDR3 has 14 residues. Looked up from germline, CDR1 is DFQATT and CDR2 is SNEGSKA (reference sequence). V was pared by 2 bases and J by 6 bases, with 14 bases between.

This CDR3 reads CASSQDTRNSPLHF. Here the CDR3 DNA reads TGTGCCAGCAGCCAAGATACGAGAAATTCACCCCTCCACTTT. This chain joins TRBV14 and TRBJ1-6; no clear D. The V and J ends lost 0 bases and 7 bases respectively, with 7 bases between them. Germline V gene lookup returns CDR1 SGHDN and CDR2 FVKESK. CDR3 length equals 14 residues.

The CDR3 protein is CASTRTGDSPLHF. DNA for the CDR3: TGTGCCAGCACCCGGACAGGGGATTCACCCCTCCACTTT. This rearrangement joins TRBV6-5 to TRBJ1-6; TRBD1 matches 9 bases. The CDR3 is 13 amino acids. Losses at the gene ends were 7 bases for V and 8 bases for J; bases not matched to a gene: 3. In germline, CDR1 is MNHEY, CDR2 SVGAGI.

This clonotype was found a few times. The rearrangement uses TRBV20-1 and TRBJ2-1; 7 nucleotides line up with TRBD2. V was pared by 6 bases and J by 12 bases, with 11 bases of the junction left unmatched. Germline assignment: CDR1 DFQATT and CDR2 SNEGSKA (reference sequence). CDR3 length: 12 residues. CDR3 sequence: CSARTRSSVQFF. In DNA form, the CDR3 reads TGCAGTGCCAGGACTAGGTCATCAGTGCAGTTCTTC.

The gene calls are TRBV7-9 and TRBJ1-4; possibly TRBD1 for D (6 bases). This CDR3 has 15 amino acids. V lost 5 bases, J lost 5 bases, and 15 bases lay in between. Germline V lookup: CDR1 SEHNR, CDR2 FQNEAQ (reference sequence). CDR3 in amino acids: CASSPRDTQNEKLFF. CDR3 sequence (DNA): TGTGCCAGCAGCCCCCGGGACACCCAGAATGAAAAACTGTTTTTT.

This clonotype was detected once. A clone one base away is much larger, so this may be a read error. The V and J genes are TRBV29-1 and TRBJ1-1; unclear D gene. Germline CDR1 SQVTM, CDR2 ANQGSEA. V was shortened by 6 bases and J by 4 bases, with 6 bases between the two germline ends. This CDR3 region has 10 residues. Written as DNA, the CDR3 is TGCAGCGTGATGAGCACTGAAGCTTTCTTT. It translates to CSVMSTEAFF.

The sample holds a few counts of this clonotype. V and J are TRBV7-9 and TRBJ1-6; 7 nucleotides agree with TRBD1. This CDR3 contains 15 residues. Germline values: CDR1 SEHNR, CDR2 FQNEAQ (reference sequence). The J segment lost 10 bases and the V segment lost 4 bases, leaving 10 bases of the junction unmatched. CDR3 in amino acids: CASSSRGQSHSPLHF. The CDR3 DNA follows: TGTGCCAGCAGCTCCCGGGGACAGTCGCACTCACCCCTCCACTTT.

The chain recombines TRBV20-1 with TRBJ2-7; no clear D gene. Trimming removed 1 base from V and 2 bases from J, with 9 bases in between. Germline loops: CDR1 DFQATT, CDR2 SNEGSKA (reference sequence). The CDR3 is 13 amino acids. In DNA form, the CDR3 reads TGCAGTGCTAGAGCACAGCTCCCCTACGAGCAGTACTTC. It encodes CSARAQLPYEQYF.

The chain uses TRBV5-4 and TRBJ2-2; 7 bases are shared with TRBD2. The CDR3 is 16 residues long. Per germline, CDR1 SGHNT and CDR2 YYREEE (reference sequence). The junction had 6 bases not matched to a gene; V was cut back by 3 bases and J by 1 base. This chain's CDR3 is CASSSLARGNTGELFF. In nucleotides, the CDR3 is TGTGCCAGCAGCTCACTAGCGAGGGGGAACACCGGGGAGCTGTTTTTT.

The chain joins TRBV5-1 to TRBJ2-2, with TRBD2 matching over 12 bases. Germline CDR1 and CDR2: SGHRS and YFSETQ. This CDR3 contains 16 residues. V shed 4 bases and J 5 bases; nucleotides not matched to a gene: 6. The CDR3 sequence is CASSAELAGGTGELFF. The CDR3 nucleotides are TGCGCCAGCAGCGCGGAACTAGCGGGAGGAACCGGGGAGCTGTTTTTT.

This rearrangement joins TRBV4-2 to TRBJ2-5; D might be TRBD1 or TRBD2, each matching 5 bases. The V and J ends lost 4 bases and 2 bases respectively, with 11 bases between them. Germline assignment: CDR1 LGHNA and CDR2 YNFKEQ. The CDR3 consists of 14 residues. The CDR3 DNA reads as TGTGCCAGCAGCCGGGGACCTACACAAGAGACCCAGTACTTC. It specifies CASSRGPTQETQYF.

The chain joins TRBV7-9 to TRBJ2-5; 11 positions agree with TRBD2. The length of the CDR3 is 17 residues. J was trimmed by 6 bases and V by 3 bases; bases with no gene match: 12. Germline V gene sequence: CDR1 SEHNR, CDR2 FQNEAQ (reference sequence). The CDR3 nucleotides are TGTGCCAGCAGCTTTCTCATTGAGACTAGCGGGATTAAGACCCAGTACTTC. As protein: CASSFLIETSGIKTQYF.

The chain combines TRBV20-1 with TRBJ2-1; 13 nucleotides match TRBD2. Germline V lookup: CDR1 DFQATT, CDR2 SNEGSKA (reference sequence). V was pared by 6 bases and J by 6 bases, with 8 bases of the junction left unmatched. The CDR3 totals 15 residues. DNA of the CDR3: TGCAGTGCCTTCGGACTAGCGGGAGAGGTCAATGAGCAGTTCTTC. It is translated as CSAFGLAGEVNEQFF.